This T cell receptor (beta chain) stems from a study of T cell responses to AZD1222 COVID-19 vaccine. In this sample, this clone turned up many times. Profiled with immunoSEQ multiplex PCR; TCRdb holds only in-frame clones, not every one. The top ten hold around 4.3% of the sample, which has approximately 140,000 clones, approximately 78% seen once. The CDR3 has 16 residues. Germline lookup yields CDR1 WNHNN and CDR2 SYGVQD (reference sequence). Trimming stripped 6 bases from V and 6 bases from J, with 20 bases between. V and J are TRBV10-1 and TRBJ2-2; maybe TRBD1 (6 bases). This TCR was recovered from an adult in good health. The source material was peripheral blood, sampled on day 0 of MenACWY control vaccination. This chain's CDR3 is CASSQDRTLRSGELFF. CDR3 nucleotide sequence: TGCGCCAGCAGCCAAGACAGGACGCTTCGATCCGGGGAGCTGTTTTTT.